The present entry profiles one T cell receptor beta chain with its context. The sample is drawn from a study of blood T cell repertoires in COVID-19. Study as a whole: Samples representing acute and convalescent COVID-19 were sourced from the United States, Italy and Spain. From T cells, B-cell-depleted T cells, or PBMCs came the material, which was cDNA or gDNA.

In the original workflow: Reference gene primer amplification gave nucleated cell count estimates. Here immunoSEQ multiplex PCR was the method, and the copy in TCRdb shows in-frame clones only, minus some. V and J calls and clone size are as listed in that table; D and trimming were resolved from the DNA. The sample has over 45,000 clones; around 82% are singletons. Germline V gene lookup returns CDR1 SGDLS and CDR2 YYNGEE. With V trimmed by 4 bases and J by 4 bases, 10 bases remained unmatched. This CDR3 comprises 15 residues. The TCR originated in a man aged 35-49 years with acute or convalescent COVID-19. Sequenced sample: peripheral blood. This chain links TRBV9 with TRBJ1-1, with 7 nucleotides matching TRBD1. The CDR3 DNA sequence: TGTGCCAGCAGCCCAATACAGGGGATGGGCACTGAAGCTTTCTTT. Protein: CASSPIQGMGTEAFF.